The clone carrying this TCR beta chain was counted ten times or more. Its antigen is not identified. Indicated time point: newly diagnosed GD, antithyroid drugs for less than 3 months. The TCR library used RNA extracted from PBMCs. This sample was included in a study of regulatory T cells in long-lasting Graves disease. Whole-study results and caveats: TRBV28, TRBJ1-2 and TRBJ2-5 were segments that persistent disease favored.

V was pared by 5 bases and J by 5 bases, with 22 bases between. CDR1 and CDR2 from the germline V gene are MNHEY and SVGEGT. The CDR3 consists of 17 residues. Both iRepertoire HTBI primers and Arm-PCR of CDR3 regions were used to build the TCR beta libraries. TCRdb used MiXCR to reprocess the multiplex PCR reads, holding one entry per CDR3 protein. The repertoire holds 410,000 or so distinct CDR3 sequences, about 15% seen once, with roughly 17% in the top ten. This sample also belongs to another study, concerning T cells in Graves' hyperthyroidism and ophthalmopathy. From that second work: Most thyroid-expanded clonotypes above 0.001 were also found in blood.

The specimen was peripheral blood mononuclear cells (PBMCs), collected at new diagnosis, from a patient treated with antithyroid drugs. The origin of this receptor is a woman under 40 with Graves disease. The chain couples TRBV6-2 or TRBV6-3 to TRBJ1-5, with a weak D call TRBD1 (5 bases). CDR3 region: CASSEVIGAGPYQPQHF. The CDR3 DNA reads as TGTGCCAGCAGTGAAGTCATAGGGGCGGGACCATATCAGCCCCAGCATTTT.